Listed below are T cell receptor beta chains from one sample, sequenced in a study of CD8 T cells in ankylosing spondylitis. TCRdb re-called the 5' RACE reads through MiXCR, storing one row per CDR3 protein. This sample has 150,000 or so distinct CDR3 sequences; 11% occur once, and the top ten carry 25% to 35%. The specimen was blood, either unsorted or a sorted T cell fraction (not recorded which). These receptors all come from a male donor with ankylosing spondylitis or in good health (not recorded which). CDR3s include the opening cysteine and the closing phenylalanine or tryptophan. A D gene is named only where the DNA matches it firmly. Expanded clones are given a class, and other clones once, few, many or no size at all.

size: many
V: TRBV6-1
J: TRBJ2-5
D: .
DNA: TGTGCCAGCAGTCCTTCTCGTATGGGTCACCAAGAGACCCAGTACTTC
CDR3: CASSPSRMGHQETQYF

size: few
V: TRBV24-1
J: TRBJ1-5
D: .
DNA: TGTGCCACCAGTGCAACTGGCGAAAGCAATCAGCCCCAGCATTTT
CDR3: CATSATGESNQPQHF

size: many
V: TRBV19
J: TRBJ2-7
D: .
DNA: TGTGCCAGTAGTCGGGACCACTTGAGCTCCTACGAGCAGTACTTC
CDR3: CASSRDHLSSYEQYF

size: many
V: TRBV5-5
J: TRBJ2-6
D: .
DNA: TGTGCCAGCAGCTTTGCGGGCAGGGGCCCCTCTGGGGCCAACGTCCTGACTTTC
CDR3: CASSFAGRGPSGANVLTF

size: .
V: TRBV5-1
J: TRBJ2-2
D: .
DNA: TGCGTCAGCAGCTTGGTTCGGCAGAGAAACGGGGAGCTGTTTTTT
CDR3: CVSSLVRQRNGELFF

size: few
V: TRBV6-2/TRBV6-3
J: TRBJ2-7
D: TRBD2
DNA: TGTGCCAGCAGTAAACTAGCGGGAGCCTACGAGCAGTACTTC
CDR3: CASSKLAGAYEQYF

size: many
V: TRBV5-1
J: TRBJ1-4
D: .
DNA: TGCGCCAGCAGCTTGGACGCGCTTAATGAAAAACTGTTTTTT
CDR3: CASSLDALNEKLFF

size: few
V: TRBV10-3
J: TRBJ1-6
D: .
DNA: TGTGCCATCAGTGAGTCGGGCACGCGGTCACCCCTCCACTTT
CDR3: CAISESGTRSPLHF

size: .
V: TRBV11-2
J: TRBJ2-5
D: TRBD1
DNA: TGTGCCAGCAGCTTAGGGACAGGGCGTGGAGAGACCCAGTACTTC
CDR3: CASSLGTGRGETQYF

size: many
V: TRBV27
J: TRBJ2-1
D: TRBD1
DNA: TGTGCCAGCAGTCCGGGACAGAGACCCAACAATGAGCAGTTCTTC
CDR3: CASSPGQRPNNEQFF

size: many
V: TRBV5-5
J: TRBJ2-1
D: TRBD1
DNA: TGTGCCAGCAGCCCACACCCTGGACAGGGCAATGAGCAGTTCTTC
CDR3: CASSPHPGQGNEQFF

size: few
V: TRBV23-1
J: TRBJ2-3
D: TRBD1
DNA: TGCGCCAGCAGTCATCCGACAGGGACGCAGTATTTT
CDR3: CASSHPTGTQYF

size: many
V: TRBV6-1
J: TRBJ2-3
D: .
DNA: TGTGCCAGCAGGATACTAGTCCCCACAGATACGCAGTATTTT
CDR3: CASRILVPTDTQYF

size: many
V: TRBV9
J: TRBJ1-2
D: .
DNA: TGTGCCAGCAGCGTAGTGGGTGGACCCAACTATGGCTACACCTTC
CDR3: CASSVVGGPNYGYTF

size: many
V: TRBV6-2/TRBV6-3
J: TRBJ2-1
D: TRBD1
DNA: TGTGCCAGCAGTCCTCCTGCGGGACAGGGTTACAATGAGCAGTTCTTC
CDR3: CASSPPAGQGYNEQFF

size: few
V: TRBV20-1
J: TRBJ2-2
D: TRBD2
DNA: TGCAGTGCTAGAGCGGGCCAGGGACTACCGACCACCGGGGAGCTGTTTTTT
CDR3: CSARAGQGLPTTGELFF

size: many
V: TRBV19
J: TRBJ2-3
D: .
DNA: TGTGCCAGTAGTAGGCGGCTCGAGTCTAGTACAGATACGCAGTATTTT
CDR3: CASSRRLESSTDTQYF

size: few
V: TRBV7-9
J: TRBJ1-1
D: .
DNA: TGTGCCAGCAGCTTGCTAAGGGGGGACACTGAAGCTTTCTTT
CDR3: CASSLLRGDTEAFF

size: .
V: TRBV27
J: TRBJ2-2
D: TRBD1
DNA: TGTGCCAGCAGAATGGACAGGGTGGGCACCGGGGAGCTGTTTTTT
CDR3: CASRMDRVGTGELFF

size: .
V: TRBV6-4
J: TRBJ2-7
D: TRBD2
DNA: TGTGCCAGCAGTCGACTAGCGGGAGGGTCCTACGAGCAGTACTTC
CDR3: CASSRLAGGSYEQYF

size: many
V: TRBV20-1
J: TRBJ1-1
D: .
DNA: TGCAGTGCTAGTTCAGGGTGGGGAGAGTGGACTGAAGCTTTCTTT
CDR3: CSASSGWGEWTEAFF

size: .
V: TRBV6-1
J: TRBJ1-1
D: .
DNA: TGTGCCAGCAGTGCCTCCCGGGACTCTCTTGAAGCTTTCTTT
CDR3: CASSASRDSLEAFF

size: few
V: TRBV18
J: TRBJ2-2
D: .
DNA: TGTGCCAGCTCACCACCAAGTGTCACCGGGGAGCTGTTTTTT
CDR3: CASSPPSVTGELFF

size: many
V: TRBV20-1
J: TRBJ2-3
D: TRBD2
DNA: TGCAGTGCCGAATTAATAGCGGGAGGAGCCACAGATACGCAGTATTTT
CDR3: CSAELIAGGATDTQYF

size: .
V: TRBV10-2
J: TRBJ1-4
D: TRBD1
DNA: TGCGCCAGCAGTATGGGGACAGGGGCCGTGGAAGAAAAACTGTTTTTT
CDR3: CASSMGTGAVEEKLFF

size: .
V: TRBV20-1
J: TRBJ2-7
D: TRBD1
DNA: TGCAGTGCTCTCAAGACAGGGGGTTCCTACGAGCAGTACTTC
CDR3: CSALKTGGSYEQYF

size: many
V: TRBV6-5
J: TRBJ2-2
D: TRBD2
DNA: TGTGCCAGCAGTTACAGGAAAGCGGGACTTCACACCGGGGAGCTGTTTTTT
CDR3: CASSYRKAGLHTGELFF

size: many
V: TRBV6-6
J: TRBJ2-5
D: .
DNA: TGTGCCAGCAGTTGGCGGGAAGAGACCCAGTACTTC
CDR3: CASSWREETQYF

size: .
V: TRBV7-9
J: TRBJ2-7
D: .
DNA: TGTGCCAGCAGCTTACTACCGGGAAAGGGCACTACTGAGCAGTACTTC
CDR3: CASSLLPGKGTTEQYF

size: few
V: TRBV20-1
J: TRBJ1-2
D: .
DNA: TGCAGTGCTGAAAAGACAGGCCTGGGGGAGAGCAGCTACACCTTC
CDR3: CSAEKTGLGESSYTF

size: few
V: TRBV5-1
J: TRBJ1-3
D: TRBD1
DNA: TGCGCCAGCAGCGCAGGGGGAAAAAGCTCTGGAAACACCATATATTTT
CDR3: CASSAGGKSSGNTIYF

size: .
V: TRBV4-2
J: TRBJ2-7
D: .
DNA: TGTGCCAGCAGCCAAGAGGTCTTGGGGATTTACGAGCAGTACTTC
CDR3: CASSQEVLGIYEQYF

size: many
V: TRBV4-3
J: TRBJ1-6
D: .
DNA: TGCGCCAGCAGCCAAGATGACAGGCCCGTAGATTCACCCCTCCACTTT
CDR3: CASSQDDRPVDSPLHF

size: few
V: TRBV5-1
J: TRBJ2-5
D: .
DNA: TGCGCCAGCAGCTTGGGAGCCCCACAAGAGACCCAGTACTTC
CDR3: CASSLGAPQETQYF

size: many
V: TRBV9
J: TRBJ2-7
D: TRBD1
DNA: TGTGCCAGCAGCGTTAGACAGGGGGGTAACGAGCAGTACTTC
CDR3: CASSVRQGGNEQYF

size: many
V: TRBV20-1
J: TRBJ2-1
D: .
DNA: TGCAGTGCCGCCAGCGAACAGGGTCTGGGGAATGAGCAGTTCTTC
CDR3: CSAASEQGLGNEQFF

size: many
V: TRBV7-2
J: TRBJ1-1
D: .
DNA: TGTGCCAGCAGCTTGAAGGGAGGGACTGAAGCTTTCTTT
CDR3: CASSLKGGTEAFF

size: few
V: TRBV11-3
J: TRBJ1-5
D: .
DNA: TGTGCCAGCAGCTTAGATCGGCCAGGGCGCCAGCCCCAGCATTTT
CDR3: CASSLDRPGRQPQHF

size: many
V: TRBV2
J: TRBJ2-5
D: .
DNA: TGTGCCAGCAGTGATTGGGGGGCGGTGAGAGAGACCCAGTACTTC
CDR3: CASSDWGAVRETQYF

size: many
V: TRBV5-5
J: TRBJ2-2
D: TRBD1
DNA: TGTGCCAGCAGCGGGACAGGGAACACCGGGGAGCTGTTTTTT
CDR3: CASSGTGNTGELFF

size: few
V: TRBV7-8
J: TRBJ1-6
D: .
DNA: TGTGCCAGCAGCTTAGGGAGGAGGGAGTTTAGATATTCACCCCTCCACTTT
CDR3: CASSLGRREFRYSPLHF

size: many
V: TRBV27
J: TRBJ1-1
D: .
DNA: TGTGCCAGCAGTTTATCCGGACAGCTTAACACTGAAGCTTTCTTT
CDR3: CASSLSGQLNTEAFF

size: many
V: TRBV10-1
J: TRBJ2-2
D: .
DNA: TGCGCCAGCAGTGAGCCACGAGGGCAGCAATCAAGTTATACCGGGGAGCTGTTTTTT
CDR3: CASSEPRGQQSSYTGELFF

size: .
V: TRBV5-1
J: TRBJ2-7
D: TRBD1
DNA: TGCGCCAGCAGCAAGGGACAGGAACCCTACGAGCAGTACTTC
CDR3: CASSKGQEPYEQYF

size: many
V: TRBV5-1
J: TRBJ2-7
D: .
DNA: TGCGCCAGCAGCTTGGAAGGATCCTACGAGCAGTACTTC
CDR3: CASSLEGSYEQYF

size: .
V: TRBV20-1
J: TRBJ2-1
D: .
DNA: TGCAGTGCCGGCGAACTAGCAGGCTATGAGCAGTTCTTC
CDR3: CSAGELAGYEQFF

size: many
V: TRBV9
J: TRBJ2-1
D: .
DNA: TGTGCCAGCAGCCCCCCTGACAATGAGCAGTTCTTC
CDR3: CASSPPDNEQFF

size: many
V: TRBV7-8
J: TRBJ1-5
D: .
DNA: TGTGCCAGCAGCTTAGGTAGACAGGACAGCAATCAGCCCCAGCATTTT
CDR3: CASSLGRQDSNQPQHF

size: few
V: TRBV11-2
J: TRBJ2-7
D: TRBD1
DNA: TGTGCCAGCAGCTTAGTATCGGGACAGGGCTACTTTAAGGCCGAGCAGTACTTC
CDR3: CASSLVSGQGYFKAEQYF

size: .
V: TRBV5-1
J: TRBJ2-2
D: TRBD2
DNA: TGCGCCAGCATACTAGCGTCACCGAACACCGGGGAGCTGTTTTTT
CDR3: CASILASPNTGELFF

size: .
V: TRBV29-1
J: TRBJ1-2
D: TRBD1
DNA: TGCAGCGTTGAAGTTTGGGAGGACAGGAGCGACTTCTATGGCTACACCTTC
CDR3: CSVEVWEDRSDFYGYTF

size: many
V: TRBV5-1
J: TRBJ2-5
D: TRBD2
DNA: TGCGCCAGCAGCTTGGTCGGGACTAGCGGGATGGAGACCCAGTACTTC
CDR3: CASSLVGTSGMETQYF

size: few
V: TRBV19
J: TRBJ2-2
D: TRBD1
DNA: TGTGCCAGTAGTATCGGACAGGGGTCCACCGGGGAGCTGTTTTTT
CDR3: CASSIGQGSTGELFF

size: many
V: TRBV12-3/TRBV12-4
J: TRBJ1-1
D: .
DNA: TGTGCCAGCAGTTTCCTTAAAGCAGACACTGAAGCTTTCTTT
CDR3: CASSFLKADTEAFF

size: many
V: TRBV11-2
J: TRBJ1-1
D: TRBD1
DNA: TGTGCCAGCAGCGGACAGGGTCCCACTGAAGCTTTCTTT
CDR3: CASSGQGPTEAFF